The source of this T cell receptor beta chain is a study of cytomegalovirus exposure and HLA in healthy donors. On this clone: Antigen specificity is unknown.

Study observations and caveats: The authors excluded some V segments, including TRBV6-2 and TRBV6-3, as indistinguishable. From TCR beta sequences, most subjects' HLA-A and HLA-B alleles were reportedly predicted accurately.

Both 60 Vbeta primers and 13 Jbeta primers went into the PCR. Repertoires were generated with immunoSEQ multiplex PCR, while TCRdb's copy carries only in-frame clones and drops some. The table records 200,000 to 250,000 clones, about 85% of them present only once. The CDR3 is 15 amino acids. Per germline, CDR1 LGHNA and CDR2 YNFKEQ. With 4 bases removed from V and 0 bases from J, the gap between germline ends came to 12 bases. The specimen was PBMCs. V is TRBV4-2 and J is TRBJ1-1, with D possibly matching TRBD1 (6 bases). The clonotype comes from a woman between 50 and 59 years old in good health and CMV-seropositive. The CDR3 region is CASSPNGGMNTEAFF. Written as DNA, the CDR3 is TGTGCCAGCAGCCCAAATGGGGGCATGAACACTGAAGCTTTCTTT.